These 19 T cell receptor beta chains were sequenced from one sample in a study of shared clonotypes between healthy human individuals. Produced via immunoSEQ multiplex PCR; TCRdb's table is partial and in-frame only. Of a few million clones listed, 80% to 95% were seen once; the top ten hold roughly 0.34%. The sample consisted of naive CD4+ T cells from PBMCs. Regarding subset: CD45RA+ positively selected. All receptors derive from a young man in good health. Some clones in this sample may be carry-over from other donors' samples.

The genes are TRBV28 and TRBJ1-5; 8 bases map to TRBD1. Trimming took 3 bases from V and 1 from J; bases not matched to a gene: 5. CDR1 is MDHEN and CDR2 is SYDVKM in the germline V gene. The CDR3 contains 16 residues. CDR3 in amino acids: CASSFYRGTSNQPQHF. CDR3 DNA: TGTGCCAGCAGTTTCTACAGGGGGACCAGCAATCAGCCCCAGCATTTT. Drawing the rest from reference TRBV28 and TRBJ1-5, the complete variable domain is DVKVTQSSRYLVKRTGEKVFLECVQDMDHENMFWYRQDPGLGLRLIYFSYDVKMKEKGDIPEGYSVSREKKERFSLILESASTNQTSMYLCASSFYRGTSNQPQHFGDGTRLSIL.

The chain joins TRBV30 to TRBJ2-2; D possibly corresponds to TRBD1 (5 bases). CDR1 is GTSNPN, CDR2 SVGIG, per germline (reference sequence). Between the trimmed V and J ends, which lost 3 bases and 9 bases, there was a span of 11 bases. The CDR3 is made up of 12 amino acids. This CDR3 reads CAWSPQGRELFF. DNA of the CDR3: TGTGCCTGGAGCCCGCAGGGTCGGGAGCTGTTTTTT.

V is TRBV6-6 and J is TRBJ2-7, with 11 bases aligning to TRBD1. The CDR3 sequence is 16 residues long. V lost 5 bases to trimming and J lost 4 bases; unmatched junction nucleotides: 10. Germline V gene sequence: CDR1 MNHNY, CDR2 SVGAGI (reference sequence). The chain's CDR3 is CASSQLSGQGAYEQYF. CDR3 DNA: TGTGCCAGCAGTCAACTATCTGGACAGGGGGCATACGAGCAGTACTTC.

CDR3 residues: CASSGVGEQYF. The CDR3 DNA sequence: TGCGCCAGCAGCGGGGTTGGCGAGCAGTACTTC. The chain has TRBV5-1 and TRBJ2-7; D unresolved. Germline V gene data show CDR1 as SGHRS and CDR2 as YFSETQ. The CDR3 sequence is 11 residues long. The V and J ends lost 4 bases and 6 bases respectively, with 8 bases between them.

This clone was counted a single time. The chain employs TRBV6-1 and TRBJ2-7, with 11 bases lining up with TRBD1. Germline V CDR1 and CDR2: MNHNS, SASEGT. This CDR3 is 13 amino acids long. With V trimmed by 8 bases and J by 4 bases, 4 bases remained unmatched. The CDR3 loop reads CASGTGGFYEQYF. CDR3 DNA sequence: TGTGCCAGCGGGACAGGGGGGTTTTACGAGCAGTACTTC.

The gene calls are TRBV7-9 and TRBJ2-1; weak D call: TRBD1 (5 bases). The CDR3 is made up of 16 amino acids. V was pared by 2 bases and J by 7 bases, with 18 bases between. CDR1 and CDR2 from the germline V gene are SEHNR and FQNEAQ (reference sequence). CDR3 coding DNA: TGTGCCAGCAGCTTAAATAAAGGGGTGGTTTGGAATGAGCAGTTCTTC. Its protein product is CASSLNKGVVWNEQFF.

The chain couples TRBV6-6 to TRBJ2-7; the match to TRBD2 covers 13 bases. There are 16 residues in the CDR3. Germline V CDR1 and CDR2: MNHNY, SVGAGI (reference sequence). Trimming at V came to 5 bases and at J to 4 bases, leaving 8 bases not matched to a gene. The CDR3 spells CASSSQLAGGPYEQYF. The CDR3, as DNA: TGTGCCAGCAGTAGCCAACTAGCGGGAGGGCCGTACGAGCAGTACTTC.

The J gene is TRBJ2-2, the V gene TRBV5-4, with a tentative D call TRBD2 (6 bases). V shed 4 bases and J shed 4 bases, with 17 bases lying between them. This CDR3 is 16 amino acids long. Germline CDR1 SGHNT, CDR2 YYREEE (reference sequence). In nucleotides, the CDR3 is TGTGCCAGCAGCCCTAGGGACCTCGGGGGCACCGGGGAGCTGTTTTTT. As protein: CASSPRDLGGTGELFF. The full variable domain, with the rest looked up from reference TRBV5-4 and TRBJ2-2, is ETGVTQSPTHLIKTRGQQVTLRCSSQSGHNTVSWYQQALGQGPQFIFQYYREEENGRGNFPPRFSGLQFPNYSSELNVNALELDDSALYLCASSPRDLGGTGELFFGEGSRLTVL.

This chain uses TRBV30 with TRBJ1-3; 8 nucleotides agree with TRBD1. CDR1 is GTSNPN, CDR2 SVGIG, per germline (reference sequence). Trimming removed 2 bases from V and 0 bases from J; junction bases left unmatched: 6. The CDR3 is 16 residues long. The CDR3: CAWSFRDRSSGNTIYF. The CDR3 DNA reads as TGTGCCTGGAGTTTCCGGGACAGGAGCTCTGGAAACACCATATATTTT.

This chain uses TRBV2 with TRBJ2-6; 14 bases map to TRBD2. The CDR3 has 18 residues. Germline-derived CDR1 and CDR2 are SNHLY and FYNNEI. After removal of 4 bases from V and 2 bases from J, the junction contained 4 bases not matched to a gene. CDR3 nucleotides: TGTGCCAGCAGTGCCAGACTAGCGGGAGGGCCTGGGGCCAACGTCCTGACTTTC. Residues: CASSARLAGGPGANVLTF.

This clone appeared a single time. The V and J genes are TRBV25-1 and TRBJ1-3; D unresolved. The CDR3 sequence is 12 residues long. Germline assignment: CDR1 MGHDK and CDR2 SYGVNS. V was pared by 2 bases and J by 4 bases, with 3 bases between. The CDR3 DNA reads TGTGCCAGCAGTGAAATGGGAAACACCATATATTTT. This gives the protein CASSEMGNTIYF.

The chain recombines TRBV7-8 with TRBJ2-6, with D possibly matching TRBD1 (6 bases). Germline assignment: CDR1 SGHVS and CDR2 FQNEAQ. The CDR3 runs to 19 residues. The V gene lost 1 base and the J gene lost 2 bases, with 18 bases spanning the gap. The CDR3 spells CASSLVSGVVLAGANVLTF. CDR3 DNA sequence: TGTGCCAGCAGCTTAGTCTCAGGGGTGGTGTTGGCTGGGGCCAACGTCCTGACTTTC.

The chain has TRBV28 and TRBJ1-2; D is unresolved. Germline V gene lookup returns CDR1 MDHEN and CDR2 SYDVKM. The CDR3 has 13 amino acids. The V and J ends lost 10 bases and 8 bases respectively, with 20 bases between them. CDR3 residues: CATSSGSLNGYTF. CDR3 sequence (DNA): TGTGCCACCTCATCCGGGAGCTTAAACGGCTACACCTTC.

The CDR3 nucleotides are TGTGCCAGCAGTGAACCAGGGGCTGGGGCCAACGTCCTGACTTTC. Residues: CASSEPGAGANVLTF. This sequence joins TRBV25-1 and TRBJ2-6; D possibly corresponds to TRBD1 (6 bases). Germline V gene data show CDR1 as MGHDK and CDR2 as SYGVNS. This CDR3 contains 15 residues. The V gene lost 2 bases and the J gene lost 2 bases, with 7 bases spanning the gap.

This chain joins TRBV27 and TRBJ1-4; D is ambiguous. Germline V gene sequence: CDR1 MNHEY, CDR2 SMNVEV (reference sequence). V was shortened by 4 bases and J by 8 bases, with 11 bases between the two germline ends. The CDR3 consists of 13 residues. The CDR3 region is CASSSRTPEKLFF. The CDR3 region has the DNA TGTGCCAGCAGTTCCCGAACTCCCGAAAAACTGTTTTTT.

The chain recombines TRBV4-2 with TRBJ2-1, with D possibly being TRBD1 (6 bases). This CDR3 has 13 amino acids. V was clipped by 0 bases and J by 12 bases, with 12 bases between them. Germline V lookup: CDR1 LGHNA, CDR2 YNFKEQ. The CDR3 region is CASSQDRGGAQFF. CDR3 nucleotides: TGTGCCAGCAGCCAAGATCGAGGGGGAGCGCAGTTCTTC.

This chain uses TRBV5-4 with TRBJ1-1; a possible D gene is TRBD1 (6 bases). The CDR3 is made up of 14 amino acids. Germline V CDR1 and CDR2: SGHNT, YYREEE (reference sequence). V dropped 4 bases and J dropped 2 bases, with 12 bases sitting between them. The CDR3 DNA reads TGTGCCAGCAGCCTATCGGACAGAAACACTGAAGCTTTCTTT. Amino acid sequence: CASSLSDRNTEAFF.

This rearrangement joins TRBV6-1 to TRBJ1-2, with TRBD1 matching 7 bases. The germline V gene has CDR1 MNHNS and CDR2 SASEGT. Trimming at V came to 4 bases and at J to 2 bases, leaving 1 base not matched to a gene. This CDR3 is 13 amino acids long. The CDR3 nucleotides are TGTGCCAGCAGTGCGACAGGGAACTATGGCTACACCTTC. Its translation is CASSATGNYGYTF.

This clone was counted only a few times. The chain joins TRBV2 to TRBJ1-1; TRBD1 is a possible D gene (5 bases). This CDR3 is 15 amino acids long. V dropped 4 bases and J dropped 4 bases, with 16 bases sitting between them. Per germline, CDR1 SNHLY and CDR2 FYNNEI. CDR3 in amino acids: CASSADMGRSTEAFF. The CDR3, as DNA: TGTGCCAGCAGTGCCGACATGGGGCGGAGCACTGAAGCTTTCTTT.